This TCR beta chain was retrieved from a study of CD8+CD57+ T cells in acquired aplastic anemia. Genomic DNA templated the TCR beta VDJ and CDR3 profiling. In TCRdb, the reads were re-called with MiXCR into one record per CDR3 protein. The sample lists about 240,000 distinct CDR3 sequences, approximately 50% occurring once. Findings and limits, study-wide: Patients and controls had CD8+ Simpson's diversity values that were not significantly distinct.

Germline CDR1 SGHDT, CDR2 YYEEEE. This CDR3 comprises 15 residues. Between the trimmed V and J ends, which lost 8 bases and 6 bases, there was a span of 24 bases. With regard to this clonotype: Its antigen remains unidentified.

Whoever was chosen for sequencing had shown CD8+CD57+ cell expansion by flow cytometry. All patients had severe acquired aplastic anemia. The sample comprised sorted CD4+, CD8+, or CD8+CD57+ T cells (not recorded which) from PBMCs. The chain has TRBV5-6 and TRBJ2-7, with D unresolved. This clonotype was obtained from a human donor with aplastic anemia. The CDR3 nucleotides are TGTGCCAGTAGTAATCTGGACGGCAGAAATACCGAGCAGTACTTC. This sequence encodes CASSNLDGRNTEQYF.